This is a list of T cell receptor beta chains from one sample in a study of cytomegalovirus exposure and HLA in healthy donors. Clones were sequenced by immunoSEQ multiplex PCR, and TCRdb holds only the in-frame ones, with some missing. The data contain 130,000 to 150,000 clones, roughly 80% of them singletons. Source material: PBMCs. These receptors all come from a woman aged 40-49 years in good health and CMV-seropositive. Both conserved end residues are part of each CDR3. D genes are given only for firm matches. Not all rows give a size; the values are once, few, many and, for expanded clones, a class.

TRBJ1-2	TRBD1	TRBV9	-	TGTGCCAGCAGCGTAGGGGACAGGGGGCAAGATGGCTACACCTTC	CASSVGDRGQDGYTF
TRBJ1-6	-	TRBV2	-	TGTGCCAGTGAGGGGGGGGTTTCACCCCTCCACTTT	CASEGGVSPLHF
TRBJ2-3	TRBD2	TRBV7-6	-	TGTGCCAGCAGCCCGGGACTAGCGGGGGACCCCAGCACAGATACGCAGTATTTT	CASSPGLAGDPSTDTQYF
TRBJ1-3	-	TRBV6-1	-	TGTGCCAGCAGTGAAATGGGGGCGGACACCATATATTTT	CASSEMGADTIYF
TRBJ2-7	TRBD2	TRBV6-6	few	TGTGCCAGCAGTGGTAGCGGGGGGGCCTCCTACGAGCAGTACTTC	CASSGSGGASYEQYF
TRBJ1-2	-	TRBV21-1	-	TGTGCCAGCAGCAATCAGGGGGGAATCGACTATGGCTACACCTTC	CASSNQGGIDYGYTF
TRBJ2-7	-	TRBV6-1	-	TGTGCCAGCAGCTGGAGGCGCAGCGGGGAGCAGTACTTC	CASSWRRSGEQYF
TRBJ2-5	-	TRBV4-1	once	TGCGCCAGCAGCCAAGTAACGACAGCTCAAGAGACCCAGTACTTC	CASSQVTTAQETQYF
TRBJ2-2	TRBD2	TRBV9	-	TGTGCCAGCAGCCCCCACGGCGGGGGGGCGACCGGGGAGCTGTTTTTT	CASSPHGGGATGELFF
TRBJ1-1	TRBD1	TRBV10-3	few	TGTGCCATCAGTGCGAACCGGGACAGCGAAGCTTTCTTT	CAISANRDSEAFF
TRBJ2-7	-	TRBV5-1	-	TGCGCCAGGGTAACAGGGTCCGAGCAGTACTTC	CARVTGSEQYF
TRBJ2-2	TRBD2	TRBV27	-	TGTGCCAGCAGTTGGACTAGCGGGTTGAGGGGGAACACCGGGGAGCTGTTTTTT	CASSWTSGLRGNTGELFF
TRBJ2-2	-	TRBV2	-	TGTGCCAGCAGTGCAGGGTTAAAAATGGCCGGGGAGCTGTTTTTT	CASSAGLKMAGELFF
TRBJ2-1	TRBD2	TRBV19	-	TGTGCCAGTAAATCGGAGGGGACTAGCGGATACAATGAGCAGTTCTTC	CASKSEGTSGYNEQFF
TRBJ2-1	-	TRBV30	-	TGTGCCTGGAGAGGGGTATACAATGAGCAGTTCTTC	CAWRGVYNEQFF
TRBJ2-2	-	TRBV27	-	TGTGCCAGCAGCGAGGGACTCACATACACCGGGGAGCTGTTTTTT	CASSEGLTYTGELFF
TRBJ2-1	-	TRBV9	-	TGTGCCAGCAGCGTAGAACAGGTCAATGAGCAGTTCTTC	CASSVEQVNEQFF
TRBJ2-2	TRBD2	TRBV2	-	TGTGCCAGCAGAACTAGCGGGACGAACACCGGGGAGCTGTTTTTT	CASRTSGTNTGELFF
TRBJ2-3	-	TRBV18	-	TGTGCCAGCTTGAAGAGGGGCACAGATACGCAGTATTTT	CASLKRGTDTQYF
TRBJ2-1	-	TRBV5-1	-	TGCGCCAGCAGCGGTACCGGGAACCCGCCCGATGAGCAGTTCTTC	CASSGTGNPPDEQFF
TRBJ1-2	-	TRBV30	few	TGTGCCTGGAGTGTACTCCCCCTCTATGGCTACACCTTC	CAWSVLPLYGYTF
TRBJ1-4	-	TRBV29-1	-	TGCAGCGTTGGGCAGGGGAGTGAAAAACTGTTTTTT	CSVGQGSEKLFF
TRBJ1-4	TRBD1	TRBV5-1	-	TGCGCCAGCAGTTCCGGACAGGTCTCAACTAATGAAAAACTGTTTTTT	CASSSGQVSTNEKLFF
TRBJ2-1	TRBD2	TRBV7-9	-	TGTGCCAGCGGACTAGCGGGAGCATATGAGCAGTTCTTC	CASGLAGAYEQFF
TRBJ1-2	-	TRBV6-6	once	TGTGCCAGCAGCCGCGGGATTTACTATGGCTACACCTTC	CASSRGIYYGYTF
TRBJ2-7	TRBD1	TRBV5-1	-	TGCGCCAGCAGCCAGGGGGTCTCTTGGGAGCAGTACTTC	CASSQGVSWEQYF
TRBJ2-7	TRBD1	TRBV6-5	-	TGTGCCAGCAGTCAGGACAGGGAGTACGAGCAGTACTTC	CASSQDREYEQYF
TRBJ2-2	TRBD2	TRBV27	-	TGTGCCAGCAGTTTATTAGCGGGAGGCAACACCGGGGAGCTGTTTTTT	CASSLLAGGNTGELFF